This TCR beta chain was sequenced during a study of radiation and T cells in renal cell carcinoma. Findings and caveats of the study: From baseline, blood top tumor clonotypes peaked at 2 weeks post-radiation.

Time point denoted: baseline pretreatment blood. Described treatment: 15 Gy SBRT to primary tumor, nephrectomy 4 weeks later. This clone showed up just once. The antigen remains unidentified. Germline CDR1 reads MNHNY; CDR2 reads SVGAGI (reference sequence). V trimming: 8 bases; J trimming: 4 bases; junction bases outside the gene matches: 4. This CDR3 has 13 amino acids. Clones were read by immunoSEQ multiplex PCR, and TCRdb kept only the in-frame ones, dropping some. The data show 140,000 to 150,000 clones, approximately 90% seen once. The receptor's source is a woman in her seventies with renal cell carcinoma. The chain carries TRBV6-6 and TRBJ2-7; 11 nucleotides agree with TRBD1. The sample consisted of blood, taken from a patient whose treatment included radiotherapy and nephrectomy. DNA of the CDR3: TGTGCCAGCGGGTGGGACAGGGGGTACGAGCAGTACTTC. Translating it yields CASGWDRGYEQYF.